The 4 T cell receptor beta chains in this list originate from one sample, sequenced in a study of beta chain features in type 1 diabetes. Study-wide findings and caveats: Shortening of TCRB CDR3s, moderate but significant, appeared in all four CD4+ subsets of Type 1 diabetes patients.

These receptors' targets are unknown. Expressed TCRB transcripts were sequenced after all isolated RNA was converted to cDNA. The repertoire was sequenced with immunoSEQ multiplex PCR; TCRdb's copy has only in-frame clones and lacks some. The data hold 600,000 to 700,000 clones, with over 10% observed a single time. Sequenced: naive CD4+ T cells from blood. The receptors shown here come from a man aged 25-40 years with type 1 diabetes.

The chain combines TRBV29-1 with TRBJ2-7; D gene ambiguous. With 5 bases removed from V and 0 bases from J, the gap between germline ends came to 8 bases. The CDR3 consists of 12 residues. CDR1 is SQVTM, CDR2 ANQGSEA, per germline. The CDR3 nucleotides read TGCAGCGTTACAGTGAGCTCCTACGAGCAGTACTTC. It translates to CSVTVSSYEQYF.

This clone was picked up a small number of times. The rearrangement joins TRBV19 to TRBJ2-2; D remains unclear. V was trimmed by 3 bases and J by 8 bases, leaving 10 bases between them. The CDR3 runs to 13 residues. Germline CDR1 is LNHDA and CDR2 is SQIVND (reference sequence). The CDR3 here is CASSISDPGELFF. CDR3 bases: TGTGCCAGTAGTATTTCCGACCCTGGGGAGCTGTTTTTT.

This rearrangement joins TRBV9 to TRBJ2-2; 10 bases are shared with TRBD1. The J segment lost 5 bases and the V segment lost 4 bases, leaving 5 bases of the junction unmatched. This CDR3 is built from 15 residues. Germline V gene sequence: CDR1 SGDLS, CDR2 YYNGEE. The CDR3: CASSSGTGETGELFF. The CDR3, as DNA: TGTGCCAGCAGCTCAGGGACAGGGGAGACCGGGGAGCTGTTTTTT.

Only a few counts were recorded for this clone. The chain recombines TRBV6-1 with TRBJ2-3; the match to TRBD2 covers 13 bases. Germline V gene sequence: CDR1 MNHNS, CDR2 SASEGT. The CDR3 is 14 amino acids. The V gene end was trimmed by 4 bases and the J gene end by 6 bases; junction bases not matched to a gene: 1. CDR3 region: CASSGLAGGDTQYF. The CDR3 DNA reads TGTGCCAGCAGTGGACTAGCGGGGGGCGATACGCAGTATTTT.